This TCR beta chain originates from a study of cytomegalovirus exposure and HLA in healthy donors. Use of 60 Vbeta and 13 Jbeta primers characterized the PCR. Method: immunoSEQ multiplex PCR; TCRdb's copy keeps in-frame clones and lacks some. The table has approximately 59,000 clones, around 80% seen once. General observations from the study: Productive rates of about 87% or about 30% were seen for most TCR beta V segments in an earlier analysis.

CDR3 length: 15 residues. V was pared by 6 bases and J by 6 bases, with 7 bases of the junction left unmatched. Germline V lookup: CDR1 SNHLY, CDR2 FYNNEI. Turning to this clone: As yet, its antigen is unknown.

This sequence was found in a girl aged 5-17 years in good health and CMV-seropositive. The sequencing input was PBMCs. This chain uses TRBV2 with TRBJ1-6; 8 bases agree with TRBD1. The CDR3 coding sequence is TGTGCCAGCAGCGCTAGGACAGGGTCTAATTCACCCCTCCACTTT. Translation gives CASSARTGSNSPLHF. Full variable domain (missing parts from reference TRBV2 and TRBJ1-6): EPEVTQTPSHQVTQMGQEVILRCVPISNHLYFYWYRQILGQKVEFLVSFYNNEISEKSEIFDDQFSVERPDGSNFTLKIRSTKLEDSAMYFCASSARTGSNSPLHFGNGTRLTVT.